This is a list of T cell receptor beta chains from one sample in a study of blood T cell repertoires in COVID-19. The table came from immunoSEQ multiplex PCR; TCRdb's copy has only in-frame clones and leaves some out. This sample has 100,000 to 150,000 clones; more than 80% occur once, and the top ten carry more than 9%. Specimen: peripheral blood. The receptors stem from a woman in her fifties or sixties with acute or convalescent COVID-19. Both conserved end residues are part of each CDR3. Fields, in order: clone size, V gene, J gene, CDR3 length, D gene, CDR3 protein, CDR3 DNA. A D gene is named only where the DNA matches it firmly. Not every row has a clone size; where given, it reads once, few, many or a size class.

clone size: .; V gene: TRBV2; J gene: TRBJ2-7; CDR3 length: 14; D gene: .; CDR3 protein: CASKIETSRNEQYF; CDR3 DNA: TGTGCCAGCAAAATCGAGACGTCGAGGAACGAGCAGTACTTC
clone size: few; V gene: TRBV7-2; J gene: TRBJ2-1; CDR3 length: 15; D gene: .; CDR3 protein: CASSWPGHITNEQFF; CDR3 DNA: TGTGCCAGCAGCTGGCCGGGACACATTACAAATGAGCAGTTCTTC
clone size: .; V gene: TRBV20-1; J gene: TRBJ1-6; CDR3 length: 15; D gene: .; CDR3 protein: CSASGRDSYNSPLHF; CDR3 DNA: TGCAGTGCTAGTGGGAGGGACTCCTATAATTCACCCCTCCACTTT
clone size: few; V gene: TRBV10-3; J gene: TRBJ1-2; CDR3 length: 11; D gene: TRBD1; CDR3 protein: CAATTGRGYTF; CDR3 DNA: TGTGCCGCGACGACAGGGCGTGGCTACACCTTC
clone size: .; V gene: TRBV5-1; J gene: TRBJ1-2; CDR3 length: 14; D gene: TRBD1; CDR3 protein: CASSLTDRVYGYTF; CDR3 DNA: TGCGCCAGCAGCTTGACGGACAGGGTTTATGGCTACACCTTC
clone size: .; V gene: TRBV24-1; J gene: TRBJ1-2; CDR3 length: 15; D gene: .; CDR3 protein: CATSDLGQGRYGYTF; CDR3 DNA: TGTGCCACCAGTGATTTGGGGCAGGGGAGATATGGCTACACCTTC
clone size: .; V gene: TRBV30; J gene: TRBJ2-7; CDR3 length: 15; D gene: TRBD1; CDR3 protein: CAGSRQGLSSYEQYF; CDR3 DNA: TGTGCCGGTTCCCGACAGGGCCTTTCCTCCTACGAGCAGTACTTC
clone size: .; V gene: TRBV5-1; J gene: TRBJ2-1; CDR3 length: 14; D gene: .; CDR3 protein: CASHRGNSYNEQFF; CDR3 DNA: TGCGCCAGCCACCGGGGGAACTCCTACAATGAGCAGTTCTTC
clone size: once; V gene: TRBV6-6; J gene: TRBJ2-2; CDR3 length: 15; D gene: TRBD1; CDR3 protein: CASSYPNRGAGELFF; CDR3 DNA: TGTGCCAGCAGTTACCCCAACAGGGGCGCCGGGGAGCTGTTTTTT
clone size: .; V gene: TRBV5-5; J gene: TRBJ1-2; CDR3 length: 15; D gene: TRBD1; CDR3 protein: CASSFTGDPNYGYTF; CDR3 DNA: TGTGCCAGCAGTTTTACAGGGGACCCTAACTATGGCTACACCTTC
clone size: .; V gene: TRBV19; J gene: TRBJ1-1; CDR3 length: 11; D gene: TRBD1; CDR3 protein: CASLTGGQAFF; CDR3 DNA: TGTGCCAGTCTTACAGGGGGCCAAGCTTTCTTT
clone size: .; V gene: TRBV28; J gene: TRBJ2-1; CDR3 length: 16; D gene: TRBD2; CDR3 protein: CASSPTSGGLYNEQFF; CDR3 DNA: TGTGCCAGCAGCCCGACTAGCGGGGGACTTTACAATGAGCAGTTCTTC
clone size: .; V gene: TRBV7-2; J gene: TRBJ1-5; CDR3 length: 16; D gene: .; CDR3 protein: CASSLNGALGGQPQHF; CDR3 DNA: TGTGCCAGCAGCTTAAATGGGGCCCTAGGGGGTCAGCCCCAGCATTTT
clone size: .; V gene: TRBV12-3/TRBV12-4; J gene: TRBJ1-1; CDR3 length: 12; D gene: .; CDR3 protein: CASTRVNTEAFF; CDR3 DNA: TGTGCCAGCACCAGGGTGAACACTGAAGCTTTCTTT
clone size: .; V gene: TRBV18; J gene: TRBJ1-5; CDR3 length: 14; D gene: TRBD1; CDR3 protein: CASSPTGGDEPQHF; CDR3 DNA: TGTGCCAGCTCACCTACAGGGGGGGATGAGCCCCAGCATTTT
clone size: .; V gene: TRBV7-3; J gene: TRBJ2-1; CDR3 length: 18; D gene: TRBD1; CDR3 protein: CASSPHTNGQGPRNEQFF; CDR3 DNA: TGTGCCAGCAGCCCACACACGAACGGACAGGGGCCCCGAAATGAGCAGTTCTTC
clone size: .; V gene: TRBV12-3/TRBV12-4; J gene: TRBJ1-5; CDR3 length: 13; D gene: .; CDR3 protein: CASSQSQGKPQHF; CDR3 DNA: TGTGCCAGCAGTCAGTCACAGGGAAAGCCCCAGCATTTT
clone size: once; V gene: TRBV6-1; J gene: TRBJ2-7; CDR3 length: 16; D gene: .; CDR3 protein: CASSGVPGKINNEQYF; CDR3 DNA: TGTGCCAGCAGTGGGGTACCGGGAAAAATTAATAACGAGCAGTACTTC
clone size: .; V gene: TRBV14; J gene: TRBJ1-3; CDR3 length: 13; D gene: .; CDR3 protein: CASRQGSGNTIYF; CDR3 DNA: TGTGCCAGCAGACAGGGCTCTGGAAACACCATATATTTT
clone size: .; V gene: TRBV5-6; J gene: TRBJ1-4; CDR3 length: 13; D gene: TRBD1; CDR3 protein: CASKYRGTEKLFF; CDR3 DNA: TGTGCCAGCAAATACAGGGGGACGGAAAAACTGTTTTTT
clone size: .; V gene: TRBV5-5; J gene: TRBJ2-3; CDR3 length: 14; D gene: .; CDR3 protein: CASSLAPGTDTQYF; CDR3 DNA: TGTGCCAGCAGCTTGGCCCCGGGTACAGATACGCAGTATTTT
clone size: .; V gene: TRBV19; J gene: TRBJ1-2; CDR3 length: 12; D gene: .; CDR3 protein: CASSIGPYGYTF; CDR3 DNA: TGTGCCAGTAGTATAGGGCCTTATGGCTACACCTTC
clone size: .; V gene: TRBV20-1; J gene: TRBJ2-3; CDR3 length: 17; D gene: .; CDR3 protein: CSASPRKEASYTDTQYF; CDR3 DNA: TGCAGTGCTAGTCCCAGAAAGGAGGCCTCCTACACAGATACGCAGTATTTT
clone size: .; V gene: TRBV10-3; J gene: TRBJ2-5; CDR3 length: 13; D gene: TRBD1; CDR3 protein: CAISLGGGETQYF; CDR3 DNA: TGTGCCATCAGCCTAGGGGGCGGAGAGACCCAGTACTTC
clone size: .; V gene: TRBV3-1/TRBV3-2; J gene: TRBJ1-3; CDR3 length: 14; D gene: .; CDR3 protein: CASSQGGPGNTIYF; CDR3 DNA: TGTGCCAGCAGCCAAGGAGGGCCTGGAAACACCATATATTTT
clone size: .; V gene: TRBV12-3/TRBV12-4; J gene: TRBJ1-1; CDR3 length: 12; D gene: .; CDR3 protein: CASSPMGGRAFF; CDR3 DNA: TGTGCCAGCAGTCCTATGGGGGGGAGAGCTTTCTTT
clone size: .; V gene: TRBV3-1/TRBV3-2; J gene: TRBJ2-2; CDR3 length: 13; D gene: .; CDR3 protein: CASRSQGTGELFF; CDR3 DNA: TGTGCCAGCAGATCACAGGGAACCGGGGAGCTGTTTTTT
clone size: .; V gene: TRBV21-1; J gene: TRBJ2-7; CDR3 length: 20; D gene: .; CDR3 protein: CASSKGPGQGREMLSYEQYF; CDR3 DNA: TGTGCCAGCAGCAAAGGTCCGGGACAGGGGCGGGAGATGTTGTCCTACGAGCAGTACTTC
clone size: .; V gene: TRBV11-2; J gene: TRBJ1-2; CDR3 length: 16; D gene: .; CDR3 protein: CASSHGSGFLNYGYTF; CDR3 DNA: TGTGCCAGCAGCCATGGGTCGGGTTTTCTGAACTATGGCTACACCTTC
clone size: .; V gene: TRBV2; J gene: TRBJ1-5; CDR3 length: 15; D gene: TRBD1; CDR3 protein: CASSWDSGSNQPQHF; CDR3 DNA: TGTGCCAGCAGTTGGGACAGCGGGAGCAATCAGCCCCAGCATTTT
clone size: .; V gene: TRBV12-3/TRBV12-4; J gene: TRBJ2-4; CDR3 length: 13; D gene: TRBD1; CDR3 protein: CASSLGQGDIQYF; CDR3 DNA: TGTGCCAGCAGTTTAGGACAGGGCGACATTCAGTACTTC
clone size: .; V gene: TRBV2; J gene: TRBJ2-1; CDR3 length: 13; D gene: .; CDR3 protein: CASSETRFNEQFF; CDR3 DNA: TGTGCCAGCAGTGAGACACGGTTTAATGAGCAGTTCTTC
clone size: .; V gene: TRBV19; J gene: TRBJ1-3; CDR3 length: 17; D gene: TRBD1; CDR3 protein: CASSRPSSGTGGNTIYF; CDR3 DNA: TGTGCCAGTAGTAGACCATCTTCCGGGACAGGTGGAAACACCATATATTTT
clone size: .; V gene: TRBV6-5; J gene: TRBJ1-4; CDR3 length: 15; D gene: .; CDR3 protein: CASSRAGVTNEKLFF; CDR3 DNA: TGTGCCAGCAGTAGGGCCGGGGTCACTAATGAAAAACTGTTTTTT
clone size: .; V gene: TRBV6-6; J gene: TRBJ1-1; CDR3 length: 15; D gene: TRBD1; CDR3 protein: CASKIDREMNTEAFF; CDR3 DNA: TGTGCCAGCAAGATAGACAGGGAGATGAACACTGAAGCTTTCTTT
clone size: .; V gene: TRBV19; J gene: TRBJ1-6; CDR3 length: 14; D gene: .; CDR3 protein: CASSIEAGNSPLHF; CDR3 DNA: TGTGCCAGTAGTATAGAGGCAGGCAATTCACCCCTCCACTTT
clone size: many; V gene: TRBV19; J gene: TRBJ1-1; CDR3 length: 13; D gene: .; CDR3 protein: CASSQMLNTEAFF; CDR3 DNA: TGTGCCAGTAGCCAGATGTTAAACACTGAAGCTTTCTTT
clone size: .; V gene: TRBV28; J gene: TRBJ1-6; CDR3 length: 15; D gene: TRBD1; CDR3 protein: CASTGRGTGQSPLHF; CDR3 DNA: TGTGCCAGCACGGGGAGGGGGACAGGTCAATCACCCCTCCACTTT
clone size: .; V gene: TRBV29-1; J gene: TRBJ1-2; CDR3 length: 11; D gene: .; CDR3 protein: CSVTEEDGYTF; CDR3 DNA: TGCAGCGTTACAGAGGAGGATGGCTACACCTTC